These 23 T cell receptor beta chains were sequenced from one sample in a study of CD8+ T cells in alopecia areata. Extracted from the samples, RNA was reverse transcribed into cDNA to serve as the sequencing template. TCRdb's copy holds only in-frame clones and misses some; the assay was immunoSEQ multiplex PCR. This sample has around 210,000 clones; less than 65% occur once, and the top ten carry roughly 4.2%. Treatment noted: oral pan-JAK inhibitor, 5-10 mg twice daily. Sequences were derived from CD4+ T cells sorted from blood, sampled at week 4, from a patient treated with tofacitinib. The receptors originated from a human donor with alopecia areata.

The chain joins TRBV29-1 to TRBJ2-1; D may be TRBD1 or TRBD2 (5 bases each). The CDR3 is made up of 14 amino acids. Per germline, CDR1 SQVTM and CDR2 ANQGSEA. V was cut by 3 bases and J by 1 base, with 10 bases left in between. As DNA, the CDR3 is TGCAGCGTTGAGGGGACGGAGTCCTACAATGAGCAGTTCTTC. Translation gives CSVEGTESYNEQFF.

The chain carries TRBV25-1 and TRBJ2-5; 13 bases align to TRBD2. J gave up 4 bases and V 3 bases, and 2 bases lay outside the gene matches. The CDR3 loop spans 15 amino acids. CDR1 and CDR2 (germline): MGHDK, SYGVNS. The CDR3 DNA follows: TGTGCCAGCAGTGAGACTAGCGGGGGGTCAGAGACCCAGTACTTC. This translates into CASSETSGGSETQYF.

CDR3 nucleotide sequence: TGTGCCAGCAGTCGCTCCCCCTACGAGCAGTACTTC. Residues: CASSRSPYEQYF. The chain links TRBV25-1 to TRBJ2-7; D is unclear. The CDR3 extends over 12 amino acids. Germline CDR1 is MGHDK and CDR2 is SYGVNS. V was clipped by 5 bases and J by 2 bases, with 7 bases between them.

CDR3 region: CASSSGSSEAFF. The CDR3 nucleotides read TGTGCCAGCAGTTCAGGTAGTAGTGAAGCTTTCTTT. The chain carries TRBV28 and TRBJ1-1, with D hard to call. Germline CDR1 MDHEN, CDR2 SYDVKM. Trimming stripped 4 bases from V and 7 bases from J, with 10 bases between. The CDR3 sequence is 12 residues long.

The rearrangement uses TRBV19 and TRBJ1-2, with unresolved D. The length of the CDR3 is 13 residues. Germline assignment: CDR1 LNHDA and CDR2 SQIVND (reference sequence). V lost 8 bases and J 8 bases, leaving 18 bases between the germline ends. In nucleotides, the CDR3 is TGTGCCAGTCGGCGGCTCGCGGGTGACGGCTACACCTTC. Its translation: CASRRLAGDGYTF. Together with reference TRBV19 and TRBJ1-2, the CDR3 gives the full variable domain: DGGITQSPKYLFRKEGQNVTLSCEQNLNHDAMYWYRQDPGQGLRLIYYSQIVNDFQKGDIAEGYSVSREKKESFPLTVTSAQKNPTAFYLCASRRLAGDGYTFGSGTRLTVV.

The chain is built from TRBV5-1 and TRBJ1-5; no reliable D call. This CDR3 region has 15 residues. Germline V gives CDR1 SGHRS, CDR2 YFSETQ. Trimming removed 5 bases from V and 0 bases from J, with 12 bases in between. CDR3 sequence reads: CASREDGNSNQPQHF. In DNA, the CDR3 is TGCGCCAGCAGAGAGGACGGAAATAGCAATCAGCCCCAGCATTTT.

The chain carries TRBV10-2 and TRBJ2-5; tentative D call: TRBD2 (5 bases). Germline values: CDR1 WSHSY, CDR2 SAAADI. This CDR3 contains 13 residues. Trimming removed 4 bases from V and 7 bases from J, with 13 bases in between. The CDR3 DNA reads TGCGCCAGCAGTGGGGAACCAGGAGGGACCCAGTACTTC. Encoded protein: CASSGEPGGTQYF.

Only one count was recorded for this clone. The chain is built from TRBV27 and TRBJ1-6; no definite D call. The V end was cut by 6 bases, the J end by 10 bases, with 16 bases between. This CDR3 is built from 14 residues. CDR1 MNHEY and CDR2 SMNVEV come from the germline V gene (reference sequence). The CDR3 loop is CASRMAWDGSPLHF. CDR3 bases: TGTGCCAGCAGGATGGCCTGGGATGGATCACCCCTCCACTTT.

The chain employs TRBV7-2 and TRBJ2-1, with 8 positions matching TRBD2. Per the germline V gene, CDR1 is SGHTA and CDR2 is FQGNSA. The CDR3 has 14 amino acids. J lost 6 bases, V lost 5 bases, and 6 bases had no gene match. For the CDR3, the DNA is TGTGCCAGCAGCCCTATCGCGGGAGGCAATGAGCAGTTCTTC. This sequence encodes CASSPIAGGNEQFF.

Only a few counts were recorded for this clone. The chain is built from TRBV7-2 and TRBJ2-7, with D unresolved. Germline-derived CDR1 and CDR2 are SGHTA and FQGNSA. Trimming left V 5 bases short and J 7 bases short, with 12 bases between. This CDR3 has 12 residues. CDR3 coding DNA: TGTGCCAGCAGCGTTAACCTACGAGAGCAGTACTTC. Protein product: CASSVNLREQYF. Complete variable domain (other parts from reference TRBV7-2 and TRBJ2-7): GAGVSQSPSNKVTEKGKDVELRCDPISGHTALYWYRQSLGQGLEFLIYFQGNSAPDKSGLPSDRFSAERTGGSVSTLTIQRTQQEDSAVYLCASSVNLREQYFGPGTRLTVT.

The rearrangement uses TRBV29-1 and TRBJ1-2, with TRBD1 matching over 7 bases. The germline V gene has CDR1 SQVTM and CDR2 ANQGSEA. This CDR3 contains 13 residues. Trimming removed 3 bases from V and 5 bases from J; junction bases left unmatched: 6. The CDR3 region is CSVDSQGGYGYTF. The CDR3 DNA reads TGCAGCGTTGATTCGCAGGGGGGTTATGGCTACACCTTC.

The chain uses TRBV2 and TRBJ1-2; D perhaps matches TRBD1 (6 bases). Trimming cost V 10 bases and J 2 bases, with 11 bases left between them. The CDR3 is 12 residues long. Germline lookup yields CDR1 SNHLY and CDR2 FYNNEI. The CDR3 here is CATGGGNYGYTF. The CDR3, as DNA: TGTGCCACCGGGGGCGGGAACTATGGCTACACCTTC.

The genes are TRBV10-3 and TRBJ1-2, with 7 bases lining up with TRBD1. This CDR3 is 14 amino acids long. CDR1 and CDR2 from the germline V gene are ENHRY and SYGVKD. The V gene end was trimmed by 4 bases and the J gene end by 4 bases; junction bases not matched to a gene: 6. The CDR3 is CAISGYRGPYGYTF. The CDR3, as DNA: TGTGCCATCAGTGGCTACAGGGGCCCCTATGGCTACACCTTC.

The V and J genes are TRBV29-1 and TRBJ2-2; the match to TRBD2 covers 10 bases. Germline values: CDR1 SQVTM, CDR2 ANQGSEA. The CDR3 is made up of 13 amino acids. The V and J ends lost 8 bases and 3 bases, in that order; junction bases with no gene match: 3. DNA for the CDR3: TGCAGCTCCGGACTAGCGGACACCGGGGAGCTGTTTTTT. Translated: CSSGLADTGELFF.

This clone appeared a few times. The chain carries TRBV6-6 and TRBJ2-1, with D perhaps TRBD1 (5 bases). Germline V gene sequence: CDR1 MNHNY, CDR2 SVGAGI (reference sequence). V lost 5 bases and J 7 bases, leaving 21 bases between the germline ends. This CDR3 is 16 amino acids long. In DNA, the CDR3 is TGTGCCAGCAGTACAGCACAGGATAGTTTCAGGAATGAGCAGTTCTTC. As protein: CASSTAQDSFRNEQFF.

The chain employs TRBV29-1 and TRBJ1-1; the D gene is possibly TRBD1 (6 bases). The germline V and J ends were trimmed by 6 bases and 2 bases, with 10 bases remaining between them. This CDR3 spans 12 amino acids. CDR1 and CDR2 (germline): SQVTM, ANQGSEA. CDR3 sequence: CSVGQSNTEAFF. In DNA, the CDR3 is TGCAGCGTCGGACAGTCCAACACTGAAGCTTTCTTT.

The V gene is TRBV29-1, the J gene TRBJ2-2, with D possibly called TRBD1 or TRBD2 (5 bases each). The germline V gene encodes CDR1 SQVTM and CDR2 ANQGSEA. Trimming removed 7 bases from V and 5 bases from J, with 17 bases in between. CDR3 length: 14 residues. CDR3 sequence: CSARVGVGTGELFF. CDR3 DNA sequence: TGCAGCGCCCGGGTGGGGGTTGGGACCGGGGAGCTGTTTTTT.

This clone was observed a handful of times. J is TRBJ2-7 and V is TRBV10-3, with D tentatively TRBD2 (6 bases). V lost 6 bases and J lost 3, with 6 bases in between. Germline V CDR1 and CDR2: ENHRY, SYGVKD. The CDR3 is made up of 11 amino acids. The CDR3 DNA follows: TGTGCCATCAGGGGGGGCTACGAGCAGTACTTC. It encodes CAIRGGYEQYF.

The chain combines TRBV13 with TRBJ2-1; 9 bases agree with TRBD2. V trimming: 2 bases; J trimming: 6 bases; junction bases outside the gene matches: 8. In germline, CDR1 is PRHDT, CDR2 FYEKMQ (reference sequence). This CDR3 comprises 16 residues. CDR3 protein: CASSLLWRGGINEQFF. CDR3 DNA: TGTGCCAGCAGCTTACTCTGGCGGGGGGGCATCAATGAGCAGTTCTTC.

The V gene is TRBV13, the J gene TRBJ2-5; no reliable D call. CDR3 size: 12 residues. With 3 bases removed from V and 5 bases from J, the gap between germline ends came to 7 bases. Germline CDR1 is PRHDT and CDR2 is FYEKMQ (reference sequence). CDR3 sequence (DNA): TGTGCCAGCAGCTTGGGCGTGGAGACCCAGTACTTC. It translates to CASSLGVETQYF. Variable domain in full (rest from reference TRBV13 and TRBJ2-5): AAGVIQSPRHLIKEKRETATLKCYPIPRHDTVYWYQQGPGQDPQFLISFYEKMQSDKGSIPDRFSAQQFSDYHSELNMSSLELGDSALYFCASSLGVETQYFGPGTRLLVL.

This clone was found a few times. The chain recombines TRBV11-2 with TRBJ2-7; the D is unclear. The length of the CDR3 is 14 residues. The ends were cut back, 5 bases at V and 5 bases at J, with 16 bases in the middle. Germline CDR1 is SGHAT and CDR2 is FQNNGV. CDR3 nucleotides: TGTGCCAGCAGCCCTAACCCGTGGGTCCACGAGCAGTACTTC. Protein product: CASSPNPWVHEQYF.

This clone was seen more than once but under ten times. The V and J genes are TRBV27 and TRBJ1-1; D not resolved. CDR3 length equals 13 residues. Germline CDR1 and CDR2: MNHEY and SMNVEV (reference sequence). The ends were cut back, 5 bases at V and 1 base at J, with 8 bases in the middle. CDR3 amino acids: CASSHGENTEAFF. The CDR3 region has the DNA TGTGCCAGCAGTCACGGGGAGAACACTGAAGCTTTCTTT.

J is TRBJ1-1 and V is TRBV15; the D is unclear. Trimming took off 6 bases at V and 1 base at J, with 18 bases between the two ends. Germline values: CDR1 LNHNV, CDR2 YYDKDF (reference sequence). The CDR3 spans 16 residues. For the CDR3, the DNA is TGTGCCACCAGGGTTTCGTCCGCCGGGAGGAACACTGAAGCTTTCTTT. This encodes CATRVSSAGRNTEAFF.